One and the same sample provided the 25 T cell receptor beta chains below, sequenced in a study of control samples from healthy donors and cancer patients. TCRdb's copy holds only in-frame clones and misses some; the assay was immunoSEQ multiplex PCR. Altogether 100,000 or so clones are present, about 90% being singletons, with the ten largest covering roughly 18%. The sample consisted of blood. The receptor source for this set is a woman aged 45-59 years in good health.

The chain employs TRBV2 and TRBJ2-1; 11 nucleotides line up with TRBD2. The CDR3 covers 15 residues. V was pared by 8 bases and J by 11 bases, with 14 bases of the junction left unmatched. CDR1 is SNHLY and CDR2 is FYNNEI in the germline V gene. As DNA, the CDR3 is TGTGCCAGCTGGGTTCTAGCGGGGGGCCTACAAAAGCAGTTCTTC. This encodes CASWVLAGGLQKQFF.

A few counts support this clone. The rearrangement uses TRBV21-1 and TRBJ2-7; the table calls TRBD2, which could not be checked here. TRBV21-1 is a pseudogene. The CDR3 is made up of 16 amino acids. The CDR3 region has the DNA TGTGCCAGCAGCAAATCTTCAGCGGTGATCTCCTACGAGCAGTACGTC. Its protein is CASSKSSAVISYEQYV.

The chain is built from TRBV21-1 and TRBJ1-2; the table calls TRBD1, which could not be checked here. TRBV21-1 is a known pseudogene. This CDR3 is built from 13 residues. The DNA for the CDR3 is TGTGCCAGGGGACAGGCCTCAGGCTATGGCTACACCTTC. It yields the protein CARGQASGYGYTF.

The chain links TRBV6-4 to TRBJ2-1, with 13 bases that match TRBD2. The CDR3 covers 17 residues. V gave up 2 bases and J gave up 9 bases; unmatched junction bases: 10. Germline CDR1 is MRHNA and CDR2 is SNTAGT. CDR3 nucleotide sequence: TGTGCCAGCAGTGACGGACTAGCGGGAGTATATGGTAGTGAGCAGTTCTTC. Translation: CASSDGLAGVYGSEQFF.

The V and J genes are TRBV19 and TRBJ2-2; TRBD1 might be the D (5 bases). The V and J ends lost 1 base and 2 bases respectively, with 11 bases between them. The CDR3 runs 16 residues. Germline-derived CDR1 and CDR2 are LNHDA and SQIVND (reference sequence). The CDR3 DNA sequence: TGTGCCAGTAGTATAGGGGCAGGGCACAACACCGGGGAGCTGTTTTTT. Its protein is CASSIGAGHNTGELFF.

The chain has TRBV13 and TRBJ2-3; TRBD2 might be the D (7 bases). Germline V lookup: CDR1 PRHDT, CDR2 FYEKMQ (reference sequence). V lost 5 bases and J 4 bases, leaving 16 bases between the germline ends. CDR3 length equals 15 residues. CDR3 amino acids: CASSLLGGGPDTQYF. DNA of the CDR3: TGTGCCAGCAGCCTCCTGGGGGGGGGCCCAGATACGCAGTATTTT.

The V call is TRBV5-1, the J call TRBJ1-3; 7 nucleotides line up with TRBD1. V shed 7 bases, J shed 1 base, and the junction held 20 bases outside the gene matches. This CDR3 has 19 amino acids. Germline V gene lookup returns CDR1 SGHRS and CDR2 YFSETQ. Here the CDR3 DNA reads TGCGCCAGCCATAACAGACAGGGTAGGCCCTCTGGGTCTGGAAACACCATATATTTT. Its protein product is CASHNRQGRPSGSGNTIYF.

The rearrangement links TRBV24-1 to TRBJ2-5; 8 nucleotides agree with TRBD1. Trimming took 10 bases from V and 2 from J; bases not matched to a gene: 8. The CDR3 loop spans 14 amino acids. Germline CDR1 KGHDR, CDR2 SFDVKD. The CDR3 loop reads CATPDREDQETQYF. In DNA, the CDR3 is TGTGCCACTCCGGACAGGGAGGATCAAGAGACCCAGTACTTC.

The chain joins TRBV11-1 to TRBJ2-2; no reliable D call. The CDR3 is 15 amino acids. The V gene lost 3 bases and the J gene lost 1 base, with 9 bases spanning the gap. CDR1 is SGHAT and CDR2 is FQDESV in the germline V gene (reference sequence). CDR3 nucleotides: TGTGCCAGCAGCTTTAGACTTATGAACACCGGGGAGCTGTTTTTT. Translating gives CASSFRLMNTGELFF.

The chain joins TRBV7-8 to TRBJ1-2; D is perhaps TRBD1 (5 bases). Germline CDR1 reads SGHVS; CDR2 reads FQNEAQ. This CDR3 comprises 15 residues. Trimming cost V 3 bases and J 4 bases, with 15 bases left between them. The CDR3, as DNA: TGTGCCAGCAGCTTCCAGGGATCTGGGGCCTATGGCTACACCTTC. This codes for CASSFQGSGAYGYTF.

A word on this clone: Other DNA sequences of this sample code for an identical CDR3. The chain links TRBV5-1 to TRBJ2-5, with D maybe TRBD2 (5 bases). This CDR3 is 13 amino acids long. Trimming cost V 0 bases and J 5 bases, with 8 bases left between them. In germline, CDR1 is SGHRS, CDR2 YFSETQ. The CDR3 region has the DNA TGCGCCAGCAGCTTGGGAGGCGGGGAGACCCAGTACTTC. The encoded protein is CASSLGGGETQYF.

A few counts support this clone. The chain recombines TRBV24-1 with TRBJ1-1; tentative D call: TRBD1 (5 bases). Per germline, CDR1 KGHDR and CDR2 SFDVKD. The V and J ends lost 6 bases and 8 bases respectively, with 21 bases between them. The CDR3 runs to 15 residues. The CDR3 bases are TGTGCCACCAGTAGAAGCTATGGGACTGTTACAGAAGCTTTCTTT. Amino acids: CATSRSYGTVTEAFF.

This clone turned up a few times. J is TRBJ2-7 and V is TRBV6-5; tentatively, D is TRBD2 (5 bases). This CDR3 is built from 11 residues. Germline CDR1 and CDR2: MNHEY and SVGAGI. V was clipped by 8 bases and J by 4 bases, with 9 bases between them. In nucleotides, the CDR3 is TGTGCCAGCCGGACTTCTTACGAGCAGTACGTC. Translated, it gives CASRTSYEQYV.

The chain employs TRBV6-4 and TRBJ1-4; a possible D gene is TRBD1 (5 bases). Trimming took 11 bases from V and 4 from J, leaving 29 bases between them. CDR1 and CDR2 (germline): MRHNA, SNTAGT. This CDR3 has 18 residues. The CDR3 is CASLQGLGVVWGNEKLFF. DNA for the CDR3: TGTGCCTCACTTCAGGGTCTCGGTGTGGTGTGGGGTAATGAAAAACTGTTTTTT.

The chain is built from TRBV5-1 and TRBJ2-3; 10 bases are a match to TRBD1. J gave up 5 bases and V 1 base, and 4 bases lay outside the gene matches. Germline CDR1 is SGHRS and CDR2 is YFSETQ. The CDR3 sequence is 15 residues long. The CDR3 protein is CASSLTTGGVDTQYF. The CDR3 DNA reads as TGCGCCAGCAGCTTGACGACAGGGGGCGTAGATACGCAGTATTTT.

The chain joins TRBV5-1 to TRBJ2-3, with 8 bases lining up with TRBD1. With V trimmed by 5 bases and J by 3 bases, 8 bases remained unmatched. Germline loops: CDR1 SGHRS, CDR2 YFSETQ. CDR3 length: 15 residues. CDR3 in amino acids: CASSPDRVATDTQYF. CDR3 coding DNA: TGCGCCAGCAGTCCGGACAGGGTCGCAACAGATACGCAGTATTTT.

This clone was detected only a few times. V usage is TRBV14 and J usage is TRBJ2-1, with no clear D. The CDR3 is 16 residues long. V lost 0 bases and J lost 3, with 12 bases in between. Germline CDR1 is SGHDN and CDR2 is FVKESK. CDR3 in amino acids: CASSQDVWEHYNEQFF. CDR3 nucleotide sequence: TGTGCCAGCAGCCAAGATGTCTGGGAACACTACAATGAGCAGTTCTTC.

This chain connects TRBV10-3 to TRBJ2-1; 10 bases align to TRBD2. The V gene's germline CDR1 is ENHRY and CDR2 SYGVKD. V shed 7 bases and J 6 bases; nucleotides not matched to a gene: 3. The CDR3 covers 13 residues. This CDR3 is CAIKREGGNEQFF. As DNA, the CDR3 is TGTGCCATCAAGCGGGAGGGAGGCAATGAGCAGTTCTTC.

V and J are TRBV7-3 and TRBJ2-1; no firm D call. This CDR3 contains 14 residues. Germline CDR1 SGHTA, CDR2 FQGTGA. Between the trimmed V and J ends, which lost 5 bases and 2 bases, there was a span of 10 bases. DNA of the CDR3: TGTGCCAGCAGCAGCTGGTGGACCTACAATGAGCAGTTCTTC. This codes for CASSSWWTYNEQFF.

The chain carries TRBV27 and TRBJ2-1, with 13 positions matching TRBD2. This CDR3 is built from 17 residues. With 0 bases clipped from V and 9 bases from J, the junction kept 8 bases outside the gene matches. Germline-derived CDR1 and CDR2 are MNHEY and SMNVEV (reference sequence). CDR3 in DNA: TGTGCCAGCAGTTTATCGCGACTAGCGGGAGGCGACAGTGAGCAGTTCTTC. The encoded protein is CASSLSRLAGGDSEQFF.

This chain uses TRBV30 with TRBJ1-3; D uncertain. Trimming removed 5 bases from V and 0 bases from J, with 14 bases in between. This CDR3 spans 15 amino acids. Germline loops: CDR1 GTSNPN, CDR2 SVGIG (reference sequence). CDR3 DNA: TGTGCCTGGCCCGTCCCGATGAGCTCTGGAAACACCATATATTTT. Amino acid sequence: CAWPVPMSSGNTIYF.

Comment on this clone: Other DNA sequences in the sample encode the same CDR3. V usage is TRBV18 and J usage is TRBJ1-5; D uncertain. V was clipped by 3 bases and J by 8 bases, with 11 bases between them. The CDR3 length is 13 residues. Germline V gene lookup returns CDR1 KGHSH and CDR2 LQKENI. The CDR3 region is CASSPGRVEPQHF. The CDR3 nucleotides read TGTGCCAGCTCACCGGGAAGGGTTGAGCCCCAGCATTTT.

The chain joins TRBV2 to TRBJ2-7; 8 bases agree with TRBD2. J gave up 4 bases and V 6 bases, and 14 bases lay outside the gene matches. CDR3 length equals 16 residues. The germline gives CDR1 SNHLY, CDR2 FYNNEI. Here the CDR3 reads CASSAYPTGGRYEQYF. CDR3 nucleotides: TGTGCCAGCAGCGCTTACCCAACGGGGGGGCGGTACGAGCAGTACTTC. Drawing the rest from reference TRBV2 and TRBJ2-7, the complete variable domain is EPEVTQTPSHQVTQMGQEVILRCVPISNHLYFYWYRQILGQKVEFLVSFYNNEISEKSEIFDDQFSVERPDGSNFTLKIRSTKLEDSAMYFCASSAYPTGGRYEQYFGPGTRLTVT.

The chain has TRBV6-2 or TRBV6-3 and TRBJ2-5, with 11 bases matching TRBD2. With V trimmed by 0 bases and J by 0 bases, 6 bases remained unmatched. CDR1 MNHEY and CDR2 SVGEGT come from the germline V gene. CDR3 length: 18 residues. CDR3 sequence (DNA): TGTGCCAGCAGTTACTCGGGGCTAGCGGGGGGTAACCAAGAGACCCAGTACTTC. It encodes CASSYSGLAGGNQETQYF.

The chain uses TRBV19 and TRBJ2-2; weak D call: TRBD2 (5 bases). Trimming removed 10 bases from V and 3 bases from J, with 12 bases in between. Germline lookup yields CDR1 LNHDA and CDR2 SQIVND (reference sequence). There are 13 residues in the CDR3. The CDR3 nucleotides read TGTGCCACTAATCGGCGGGACACCGGGGAGCTGTTTTTT. Protein: CATNRRDTGELFF.